The 24 T cell receptor beta chains reported below all come from one sample, sequenced in a study of T-cell reconstitution after alpha-beta-depleted transplantation in children (dated by TCRdb to the mid-2010s). To prepare the library, PCR was applied. This sample was sequenced with an Illumina HiSeq 2500. Molecular barcoding was employed in the preparation of TCR libraries, with unique molecular identifiers being used to normalize TCRbeta repertoire quantification. TCRdb reran the public reads through fastp at Q25 and MiXCR, keeping productive beta chains. Rows are combined by CDR3 protein, so each entry shows the most common genes and DNA. The sample table shows around 420,000 distinct CDR3 sequences, and 16% are seen once. The biggest ten clones account for 25% to 30% of the sample. Read against the paper, the sample's treatment or condition label means: allogeneic hematopoietic cell transplantation with graft depleted of TCRalphabeta T cells and CD19 B cells.

Material: PBMCs, mostly from graft donor cells, obtained 360 days after TCRalphabeta/CD19-depleted stem cell transplant. These receptors all come from a boy under three years old who had a stem cell transplant for Wiskott-Aldrich syndrome, so the T cells may come from the graft donor.

The chain carries TRBV6-5 and TRBJ2-2; D gene ambiguous. Germline assignment: CDR1 MNHEY and CDR2 SVGAGI. There are 12 residues in the CDR3. V was clipped by 2 bases and J by 6 bases, with 4 bases between them. The CDR3 region is CASSYPPGELFF. The CDR3 DNA sequence: TGTGCCAGCAGTTACCCTCCCGGGGAGCTGTTTTTT.

This clonotype appeared a few times. The rearrangement joins TRBV7-9 to TRBJ2-7; D perhaps matches TRBD1 (6 bases). This CDR3 contains 13 residues. With 5 bases removed from V and 9 bases from J, the gap between germline ends came to 17 bases. Germline V gene sequence: CDR1 SEHNR, CDR2 FQNEAQ (reference sequence). The CDR3 spells CASSPGTPFGQYF. DNA for the CDR3: TGTGCCAGCAGCCCCGGGACACCCTTCGGGCAGTACTTC. Full variable domain (missing parts from reference TRBV7-9 and TRBJ2-7): DTGVSQNPRHKITKRGQNVTFRCDPISEHNRLYWYRQTLGQGPEFLTYFQNEAQLEKSRLLSDRFSAERPKGSFSTLEIQRTEQGDSAMYLCASSPGTPFGQYFGPGTRLTVT.

This clonotype occurred a few times. The J gene is TRBJ2-1, the V gene TRBV29-1, with 9 bases aligning to TRBD2. This CDR3 comprises 15 residues. The germline CDR1 and CDR2 sequences are SQVTM and ANQGSEA. V was pared by 3 bases and J by 4 bases, with 7 bases of the junction left unmatched. In DNA, the CDR3 is TGCAGCGTTGATGGAGCCGCGGGAGGGTACAATGAGCAGTTCTTC. Its translation is CSVDGAAGGYNEQFF.

In DNA, the CDR3 is TGCAGTGGAGAGTCGGGAGACACCGGGGAGCTGTTTTTT. Translating gives CSGESGDTGELFF. The chain couples TRBV20-1 to TRBJ2-2; D is perhaps TRBD2 (6 bases). The CDR3 spans 13 residues. Germline V gene data show CDR1 as DFQATT and CDR2 as SNEGSKA (reference sequence). V lost 7 bases to trimming and J lost 3 bases, with 12 bases between them.

Only a few counts were recorded for this clonotype. The chain has TRBV2 and TRBJ2-5, with a tentative D call TRBD1 (5 bases). V was pared by 4 bases and J by 5 bases, with 8 bases between. Germline V lookup: CDR1 SNHLY, CDR2 FYNNEI. This CDR3 has 12 residues. CDR3 region: CASSVKGETQYF. CDR3 sequence (DNA): TGTGCCAGCAGTGTTAAGGGGGAGACCCAGTACTTC.

V is TRBV5-5 and J is TRBJ2-5; D is undetermined. This CDR3 is 16 amino acids long. V lost 0 bases to trimming and J lost 7 bases, with 19 bases between them. The germline V gene has CDR1 SGHKS and CDR2 YYEKEE (reference sequence). CDR3 coding DNA: TGTGCCAGCAGCTTGGACGGCTCCTTGAGTCCCAGGACCCAGTACTTC. This codes for CASSLDGSLSPRTQYF.

This chain uses TRBV19 with TRBJ2-6; 12 bases map to TRBD2. Germline assignment: CDR1 LNHDA and CDR2 SQIVND (reference sequence). V trimming: 7 bases; J trimming: 0 bases; junction bases outside the gene matches: 13. This CDR3 contains 20 residues. Here the CDR3 DNA reads TGTGCCAGTACCCCTGTTCCGACTAGCGGGAGACTCTCTGGGGCCAACGTCCTGACTTTC. Translation gives CASTPVPTSGRLSGANVLTF.

The table lists this clonotype with a few counts. This chain joins TRBV21-1 and TRBJ2-1; the D call TRBD2 from the table was never checked on the DNA. TRBV21-1 is annotated as a pseudogene. The CDR3 length is 15 residues. For the CDR3, the DNA is TGTGCCAGCAGCAAAGTGAATAGCGGGACTTCTGAGCAGTTCTTC. Its protein product is CASSKVNSGTSEQFF.

This clonotype was observed at least ten times. This chain links TRBV28 with TRBJ2-3, with TRBD2 matching over 9 bases. This CDR3 comprises 14 residues. The V segment lost 7 bases and the J segment 5 bases; nucleotides outside the gene matches: 7. Germline V lookup: CDR1 MDHEN, CDR2 SYDVKM. CDR3 amino acids: CASTLAGDIDTQYF. The DNA of the CDR3 is TGTGCCAGCACCTTAGCGGGGGATATAGATACGCAGTATTTT.

The chain carries TRBV27 and TRBJ2-1; D gene unclear. V lost 2 bases and J lost 8, with 7 bases in between. Per germline, CDR1 MNHEY and CDR2 SMNVEV (reference sequence). CDR3 length: 12 residues. CDR3 sequence (DNA): TGTGCCAGCAGTTTAAAAGGGCATGAGCAGTTCTTC. Translation gives CASSLKGHEQFF.

This clonotype was detected a few times. The chain carries TRBV18 and TRBJ2-7; TRBD1 aligns across 7 bases. Trimming removed 3 bases from V and 4 bases from J; junction bases left unmatched: 3. Germline V CDR1 and CDR2: KGHSH, LQKENI. CDR3 length: 13 amino acids. This CDR3 is CASSPDRAYEQYF. The CDR3 DNA follows: TGTGCCAGCTCACCCGACAGGGCTTACGAGCAGTACTTC.

This clonotype was counted only a few times. The rearrangement links TRBV21-1 to TRBJ2-5; no DNA check was done on the table's D call, TRBD1. TRBV21-1 is a documented pseudogene. CDR3 length equals 15 residues. The CDR3 reads CASSKVQDREETQYF. The CDR3 DNA reads as TGTGCCAGCAGCAAAGTGCAGGACAGGGAAGAGACCCAGTACTTC.

This chain uses TRBV20-1 with TRBJ2-2; TRBD2 agrees at 13 bases. Germline V gene sequence: CDR1 DFQATT, CDR2 SNEGSKA (reference sequence). V lost 6 bases to trimming and J lost 6 bases; unmatched junction nucleotides: 4. The length of the CDR3 is 14 residues. CDR3 in amino acids: CSARLAGGSGELFF. CDR3 nucleotides: TGCAGTGCAAGACTAGCGGGAGGATCCGGGGAGCTGTTTTTT.

This clonotype was seen ten or more times. V and J are TRBV7-6 and TRBJ1-3, with 8 bases identical to TRBD1. The CDR3 extends over 16 amino acids. Germline V gene data show CDR1 as SGHVS and CDR2 as FNYEAQ. The V and J ends lost 2 bases and 3 bases, in that order; junction bases with no gene match: 6. DNA of the CDR3: TGTGCCAGCAGCTTAATGCCTGACAGGGGTGGAAACACCATATATTTT. It is translated as CASSLMPDRGGNTIYF.

This clonotype was seen more than once but under ten times. The chain employs TRBV20-1 and TRBJ2-7, with a tentative D call TRBD1 (6 bases). Trimming removed 4 bases from V and 2 bases from J, with 18 bases in between. Germline CDR1 is DFQATT and CDR2 is SNEGSKA (reference sequence). This CDR3 is built from 15 residues. The chain's CDR3 is CSAITPQGTAYEQYF. The CDR3 region has the DNA TGCAGTGCTATTACCCCCCAGGGGACCGCCTACGAGCAGTACTTC.

This clonotype was seen a handful of times. The chain has TRBV3-1 and TRBJ2-1, with D tentatively TRBD2 (6 bases). Germline V lookup: CDR1 LGHDT, CDR2 YNNKEL (reference sequence). Trimming left V 4 bases short and J 5 bases short, with 15 bases between. CDR3 length: 15 residues. CDR3 amino acids: CASSPRGWYDNEQFF. Here the CDR3 DNA reads TGTGCCAGCAGCCCCCGGGGGTGGTACGACAATGAGCAGTTCTTC.

This clonotype was recorded many times. The V call is TRBV29-1, the J call TRBJ1-1, with D unresolved. Germline CDR1 SQVTM, CDR2 ANQGSEA. Trimming pared 4 bases from V and 7 bases from J, leaving 10 bases between. CDR3 size: 11 residues. The CDR3 DNA sequence: TGCAGCGTTGCTAATAACCGTGAAGCTTTCTTT. It specifies CSVANNREAFF.

The chain couples TRBV11-1 to TRBJ1-4, with no clear D. This CDR3 spans 15 amino acids. Trimming shortened V by 0 bases and J by 2 bases, and 7 bases separated the two germline ends. Germline lookup yields CDR1 SGHAT and CDR2 FQDESV (reference sequence). The CDR3 nucleotides are TGTGCCAGCAGCTTAGCGGGGTCGACTAATGAAAAACTGTTTTTT. Its translation is CASSLAGSTNEKLFF. Together with reference TRBV11-1 and TRBJ1-4, the CDR3 gives the full variable domain: EAEVAQSPRYKITEKSQAVAFWCDPISGHATLYWYRQILGQGPELLVQFQDESVVDDSQLPKDRFSAERLKGVDSTLKIQPAELGDSAMYLCASSLAGSTNEKLFFGSGTQLSVL.

A word on this clonotype: A read error may explain this, as a much larger clone is one base away. The chain recombines TRBV28 with TRBJ1-2; no reliable D call. The CDR3 sequence is 13 residues long. Germline V gene data show CDR1 as MDHEN and CDR2 as SYDVKM. For the CDR3, the DNA is TGTGCCAGCAGTTTCTGTTGCAACTATGGCTACAACTTC. Its protein is CASSFCCNYGYNF.

The chain has TRBV6-1 and TRBJ2-7; 12 bases agree with TRBD2. CDR3 size: 16 residues. After removal of 6 bases from V and 3 bases from J, the junction contained 9 bases not matched to a gene. Germline V gene lookup returns CDR1 MNHNS and CDR2 SASEGT. DNA for the CDR3: TGTGCCAGCAGCCCTAGACTAGCGGGGGCCCTCTACGAGCAGTACTTC. It specifies CASSPRLAGALYEQYF.

The chain recombines TRBV18 with TRBJ2-6; D is perhaps TRBD1 (6 bases). CDR3 size: 16 residues. Trimming removed 4 bases from V and 0 bases from J, with 10 bases in between. Germline V gene lookup returns CDR1 KGHSH and CDR2 LQKENI. This CDR3 is CASSLDSPSGANVLTF. The CDR3, as DNA: TGTGCCAGCTCACTGGACAGTCCCTCTGGGGCCAACGTCCTGACTTTC.

This chain joins TRBV5-1 and TRBJ2-7; 14 nucleotides agree with TRBD2. The CDR3 length is 18 residues. J gave up 5 bases and V 0 bases, and 10 bases lay outside the gene matches. Germline CDR1 reads SGHRS; CDR2 reads YFSETQ. CDR3 region: CASSLGDTGLAGVDEQYF. CDR3 nucleotides: TGCGCCAGCAGCTTGGGGGACACGGGACTAGCGGGAGTCGACGAGCAGTACTTC.

The genes are TRBV20-1 and TRBJ2-5; 8 nucleotides align to TRBD2. Germline CDR1 reads DFQATT; CDR2 reads SNEGSKA (reference sequence). This CDR3 contains 13 residues. The junction had 4 bases not matched to a gene; V was cut back by 5 bases and J by 2 bases. The CDR3 loop is CSAETSGQETQYF. As DNA, the CDR3 is TGCAGTGCTGAAACTAGCGGTCAAGAGACCCAGTACTTC.

This clonotype turned up a few times. CDR3 in amino acids: CSVESGGLGNTIYF. The CDR3 DNA sequence: TGCAGCGTTGAAAGCGGGGGGCTGGGAAACACCATATATTTT. The rearrangement links TRBV29-1 to TRBJ1-3; D may be TRBD1 (6 bases). The germline V gene has CDR1 SQVTM and CDR2 ANQGSEA. The V end lost 2 bases, the J end lost 4 bases, and 12 bases lay between the germline ends. This CDR3 comprises 14 residues.